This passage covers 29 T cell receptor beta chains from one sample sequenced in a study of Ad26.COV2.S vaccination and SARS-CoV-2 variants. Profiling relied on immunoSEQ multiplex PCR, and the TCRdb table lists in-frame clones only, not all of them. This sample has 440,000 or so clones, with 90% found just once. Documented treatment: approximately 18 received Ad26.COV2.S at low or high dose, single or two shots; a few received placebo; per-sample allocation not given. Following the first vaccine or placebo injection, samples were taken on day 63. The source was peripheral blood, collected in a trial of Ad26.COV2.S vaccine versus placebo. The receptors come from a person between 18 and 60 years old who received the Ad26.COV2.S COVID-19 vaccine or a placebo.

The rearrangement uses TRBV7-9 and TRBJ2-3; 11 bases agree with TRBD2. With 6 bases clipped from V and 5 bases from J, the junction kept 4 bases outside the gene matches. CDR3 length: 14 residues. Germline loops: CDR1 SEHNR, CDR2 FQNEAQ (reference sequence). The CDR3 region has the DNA TGTGCCAGCAGGAAACTAGCGGGAGTAGATACGCAGTATTTT. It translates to CASRKLAGVDTQYF.

CDR3 loop: CASSTLLAGGGGNEQFF. For the CDR3, the DNA is TGTGCCAGCAGCACCCTCCTAGCGGGAGGAGGGGGCAATGAGCAGTTCTTC. The genes are TRBV5-6 and TRBJ2-1; 11 bases agree with TRBD2. CDR3 size: 17 residues. The germline gives CDR1 SGHDT, CDR2 YYEEEE. V dropped 4 bases and J dropped 6; count of bases not matched to a gene: 12.

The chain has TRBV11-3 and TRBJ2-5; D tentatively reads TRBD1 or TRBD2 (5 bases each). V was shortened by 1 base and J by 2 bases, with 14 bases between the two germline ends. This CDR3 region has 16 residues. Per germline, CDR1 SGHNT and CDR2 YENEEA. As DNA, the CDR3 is TGTGCCAGCAGCTTAGGGATCCGGGACGAGCAAGAGACCCAGTACTTC. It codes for CASSLGIRDEQETQYF.

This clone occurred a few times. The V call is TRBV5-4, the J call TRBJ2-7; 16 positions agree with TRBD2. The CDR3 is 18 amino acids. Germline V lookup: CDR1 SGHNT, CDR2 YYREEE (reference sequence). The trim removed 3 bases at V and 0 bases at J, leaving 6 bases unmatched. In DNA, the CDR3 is TGTGCCAGCAGCTCGGGACTAGCGGGAGGGCACCTCTCCTACGAGCAGTACTTC. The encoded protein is CASSSGLAGGHLSYEQYF.

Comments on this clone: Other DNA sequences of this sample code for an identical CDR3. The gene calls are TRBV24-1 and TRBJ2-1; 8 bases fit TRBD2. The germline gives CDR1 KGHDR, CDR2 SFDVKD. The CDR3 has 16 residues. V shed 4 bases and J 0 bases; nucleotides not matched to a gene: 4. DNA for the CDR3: TGTGCCACCAGTGACCACAGCGGGAGCTCCTACAATGAGCAGTTCTTC. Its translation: CATSDHSGSSYNEQFF.

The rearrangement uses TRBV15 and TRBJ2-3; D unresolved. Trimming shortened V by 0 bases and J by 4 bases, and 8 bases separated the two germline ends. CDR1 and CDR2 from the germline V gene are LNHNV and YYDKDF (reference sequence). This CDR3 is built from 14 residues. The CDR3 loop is CATSRDRRADTQYF. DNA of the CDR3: TGTGCCACCAGCAGAGATCGTCGAGCAGATACGCAGTATTTT.

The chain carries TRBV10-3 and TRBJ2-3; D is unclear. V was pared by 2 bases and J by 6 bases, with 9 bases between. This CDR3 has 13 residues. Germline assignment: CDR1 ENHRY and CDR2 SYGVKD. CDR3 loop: CAISELAFDTQYF. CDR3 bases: TGTGCCATCAGTGAGCTGGCTTTTGATACGCAGTATTTT.

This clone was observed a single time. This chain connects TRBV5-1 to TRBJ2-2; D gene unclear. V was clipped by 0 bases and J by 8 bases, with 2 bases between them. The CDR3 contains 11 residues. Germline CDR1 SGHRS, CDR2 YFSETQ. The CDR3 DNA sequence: TGCGCCAGCAGCTTGGAGGGGGAGCTGTTTTTT. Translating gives CASSLEGELFF.

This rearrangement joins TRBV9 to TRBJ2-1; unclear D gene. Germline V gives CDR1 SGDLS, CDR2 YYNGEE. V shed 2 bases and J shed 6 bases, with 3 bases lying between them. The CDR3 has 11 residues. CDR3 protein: CASSVSNEQFF. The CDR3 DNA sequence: TGTGCCAGCAGCGTTTCCAATGAGCAGTTCTTC.

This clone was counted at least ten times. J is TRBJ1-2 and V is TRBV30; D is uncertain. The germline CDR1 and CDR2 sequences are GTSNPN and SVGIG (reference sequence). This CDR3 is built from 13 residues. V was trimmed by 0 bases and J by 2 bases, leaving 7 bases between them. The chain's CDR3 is CAWSVNANYGYTF. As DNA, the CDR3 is TGTGCCTGGAGTGTAAACGCAAACTATGGCTACACCTTC.

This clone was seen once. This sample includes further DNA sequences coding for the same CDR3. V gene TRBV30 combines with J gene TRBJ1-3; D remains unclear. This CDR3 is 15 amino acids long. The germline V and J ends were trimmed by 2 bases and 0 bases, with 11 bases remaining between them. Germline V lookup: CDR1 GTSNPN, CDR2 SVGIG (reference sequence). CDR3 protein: CAWSSFEVSGNTIYF. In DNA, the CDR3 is TGTGCCTGGAGTAGTTTTGAAGTCTCTGGAAACACCATATATTTT.

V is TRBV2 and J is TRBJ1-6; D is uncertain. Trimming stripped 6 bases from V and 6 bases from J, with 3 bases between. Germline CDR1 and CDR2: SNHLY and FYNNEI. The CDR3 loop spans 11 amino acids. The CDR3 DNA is TGTGCCAGCAGCGTTAATTCACCCCTCCACTTT. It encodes CASSVNSPLHF. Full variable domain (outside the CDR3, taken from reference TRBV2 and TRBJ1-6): EPEVTQTPSHQVTQMGQEVILRCVPISNHLYFYWYRQILGQKVEFLVSFYNNEISEKSEIFDDQFSVERPDGSNFTLKIRSTKLEDSAMYFCASSVNSPLHFGNGTRLTVT.

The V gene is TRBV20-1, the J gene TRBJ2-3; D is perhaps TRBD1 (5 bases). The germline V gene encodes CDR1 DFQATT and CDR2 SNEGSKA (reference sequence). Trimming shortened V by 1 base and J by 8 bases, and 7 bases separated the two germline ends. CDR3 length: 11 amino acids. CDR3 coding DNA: TGCAGTGCTAGAGTAGGGGCTACGCAGTATTTT. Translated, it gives CSARVGATQYF.

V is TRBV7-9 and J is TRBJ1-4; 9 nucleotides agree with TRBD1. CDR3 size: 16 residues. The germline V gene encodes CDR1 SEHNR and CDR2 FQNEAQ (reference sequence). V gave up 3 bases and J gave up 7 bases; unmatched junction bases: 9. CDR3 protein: CASSFSQQGAGEKLFF. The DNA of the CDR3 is TGTGCCAGCAGCTTTAGTCAACAGGGGGCGGGTGAAAAACTGTTTTTT. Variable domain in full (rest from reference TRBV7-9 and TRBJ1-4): DTGVSQNPRHKITKRGQNVTFRCDPISEHNRLYWYRQTLGQGPEFLTYFQNEAQLEKSRLLSDRFSAERPKGSFSTLEIQRTEQGDSAMYLCASSFSQQGAGEKLFFGSGTQLSVL.

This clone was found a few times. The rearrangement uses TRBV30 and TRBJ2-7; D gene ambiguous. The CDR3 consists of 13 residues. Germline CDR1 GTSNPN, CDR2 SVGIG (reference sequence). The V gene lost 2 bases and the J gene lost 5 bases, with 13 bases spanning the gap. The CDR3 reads CAWSPGHSNEQYF. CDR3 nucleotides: TGTGCCTGGAGTCCCGGGCACAGCAACGAGCAGTACTTC.

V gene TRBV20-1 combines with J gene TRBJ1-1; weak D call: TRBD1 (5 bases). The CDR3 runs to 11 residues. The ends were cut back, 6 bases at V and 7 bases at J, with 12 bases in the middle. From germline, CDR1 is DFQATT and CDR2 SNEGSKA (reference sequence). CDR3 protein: CSANRQIEAFF. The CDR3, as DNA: TGCAGTGCAAACCGACAGATTGAAGCTTTCTTT.

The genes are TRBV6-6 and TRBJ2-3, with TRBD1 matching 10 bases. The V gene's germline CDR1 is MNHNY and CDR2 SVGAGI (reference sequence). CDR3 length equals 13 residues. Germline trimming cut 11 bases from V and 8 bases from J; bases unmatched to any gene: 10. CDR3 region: CAGGDRGRGTQYF. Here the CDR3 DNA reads TGTGCCGGGGGGGACAGGGGAAGAGGTACGCAGTATTTT.

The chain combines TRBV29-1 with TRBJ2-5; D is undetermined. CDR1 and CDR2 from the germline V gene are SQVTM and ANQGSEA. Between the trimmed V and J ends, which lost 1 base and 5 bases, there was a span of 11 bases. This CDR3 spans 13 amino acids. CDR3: CSVEAFRSETQYF. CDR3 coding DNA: TGCAGCGTTGAAGCATTCCGGAGTGAGACCCAGTACTTC.

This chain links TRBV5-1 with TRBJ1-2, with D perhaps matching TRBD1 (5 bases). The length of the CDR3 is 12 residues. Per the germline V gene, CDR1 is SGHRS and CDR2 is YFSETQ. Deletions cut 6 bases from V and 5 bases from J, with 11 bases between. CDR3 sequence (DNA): TGCGCCAGCACAGGGACGCGGTATGGCTACACCTTC. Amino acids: CASTGTRYGYTF.

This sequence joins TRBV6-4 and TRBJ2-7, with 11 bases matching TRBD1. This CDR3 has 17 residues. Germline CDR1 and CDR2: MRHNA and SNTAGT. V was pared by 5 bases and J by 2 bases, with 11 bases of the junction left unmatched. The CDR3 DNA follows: TGTGCCAGCAGTCGGGACAGGGGGGAACACGGACCCTACGAGCAGTACTTC. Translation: CASSRDRGEHGPYEQYF.

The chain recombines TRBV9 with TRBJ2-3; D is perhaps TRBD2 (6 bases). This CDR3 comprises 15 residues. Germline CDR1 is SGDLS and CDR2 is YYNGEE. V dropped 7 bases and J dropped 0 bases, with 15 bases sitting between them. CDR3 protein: CASGGADPSTDTQYF. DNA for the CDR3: TGTGCCAGCGGCGGGGCGGACCCTAGCACAGATACGCAGTATTTT.

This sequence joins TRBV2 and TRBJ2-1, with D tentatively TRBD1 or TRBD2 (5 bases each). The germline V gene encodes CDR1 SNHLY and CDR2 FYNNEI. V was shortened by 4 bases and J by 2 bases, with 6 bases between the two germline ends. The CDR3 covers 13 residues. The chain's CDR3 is CASSGGTYNEQFF. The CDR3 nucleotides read TGTGCCAGCAGTGGGGGGACCTACAATGAGCAGTTCTTC.

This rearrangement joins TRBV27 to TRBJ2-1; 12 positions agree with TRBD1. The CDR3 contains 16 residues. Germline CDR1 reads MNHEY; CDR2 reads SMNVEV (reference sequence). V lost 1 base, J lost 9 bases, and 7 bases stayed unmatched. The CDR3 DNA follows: TGTGCCAGCAGTTTATTGGGGACAGGGGGCTTGAGTGAGCAGTTCTTC. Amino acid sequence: CASSLLGTGGLSEQFF.

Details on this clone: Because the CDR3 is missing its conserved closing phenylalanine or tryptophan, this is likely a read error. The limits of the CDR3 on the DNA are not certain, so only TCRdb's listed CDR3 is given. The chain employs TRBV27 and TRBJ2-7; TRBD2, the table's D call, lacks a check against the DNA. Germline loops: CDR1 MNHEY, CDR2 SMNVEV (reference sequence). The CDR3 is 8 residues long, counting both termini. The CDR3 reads CASPGLPR.

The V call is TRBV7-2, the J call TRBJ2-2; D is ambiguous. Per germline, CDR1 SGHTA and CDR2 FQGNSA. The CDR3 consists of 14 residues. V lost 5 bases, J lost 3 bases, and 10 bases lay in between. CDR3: CASSPQLYTGELFF. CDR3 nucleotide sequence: TGTGCCAGCAGCCCCCAACTTTACACCGGGGAGCTGTTTTTT.

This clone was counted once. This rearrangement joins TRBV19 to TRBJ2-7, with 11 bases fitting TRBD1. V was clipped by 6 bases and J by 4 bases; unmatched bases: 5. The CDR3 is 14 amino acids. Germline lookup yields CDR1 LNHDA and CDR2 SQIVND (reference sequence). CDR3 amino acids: CASSGQGAWYEQYF. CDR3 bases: TGTGCCAGTAGCGGACAGGGGGCATGGTACGAGCAGTACTTC.

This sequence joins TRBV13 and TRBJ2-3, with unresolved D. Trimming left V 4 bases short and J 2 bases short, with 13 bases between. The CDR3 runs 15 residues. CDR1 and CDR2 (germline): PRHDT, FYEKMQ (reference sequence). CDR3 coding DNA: TGTGCCAGCAGCTCCCAGATGATAAACACAGATACGCAGTATTTT. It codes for CASSSQMINTDTQYF.

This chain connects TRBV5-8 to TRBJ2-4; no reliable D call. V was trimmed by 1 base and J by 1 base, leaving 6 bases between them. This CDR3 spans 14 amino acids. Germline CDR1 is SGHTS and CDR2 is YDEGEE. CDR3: CASSLYSAKNIQYF. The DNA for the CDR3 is TGTGCCAGCAGCTTGTACAGTGCCAAAAACATTCAGTACTTC.

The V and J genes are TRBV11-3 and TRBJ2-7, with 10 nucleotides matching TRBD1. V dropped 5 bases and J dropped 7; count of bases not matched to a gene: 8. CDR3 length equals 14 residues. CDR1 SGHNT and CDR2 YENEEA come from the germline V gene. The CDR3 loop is CASSRRQGAREQYF. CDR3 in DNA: TGTGCCAGCAGCCGACGACAGGGGGCAAGGGAGCAGTACTTC.